These T cell receptor beta chains were read from a single sample in a study of T cells in Graves' hyperthyroidism and ophthalmopathy. TCRdb reprocessed the multiplex PCR reads via MiXCR and lists one record per CDR3 protein. This sample has about 55,000 distinct CDR3 sequences, with about 53% found just once. Sequenced material: blood. Receptors were obtained from a woman aged 55-75 years with Graves' ophthalmopathy. CDR3s include the opening cysteine and the closing phenylalanine or tryptophan. A D gene is named only where the DNA matches it firmly. The size of a clone is reported for some rows only, either as once, few or many, or as a class for expanded clones.

D | J | V | size | CDR3 | DNA
NA | TRBJ1-2 | TRBV29-1 | NA | CSVASISGGAGYTF | TGCAGCGTCGCCTCAATTAGCGGGGGGGCTGGCTACACCTTC
NA | TRBJ2-1 | TRBV12-5 | NA | CASGLVQLGSHEQLF | TGTGCTAGTGGCCTGGTTCAGTTAGGTAGCCATGAGCAGCTCTTC
TRBD2 | TRBJ2-7 | TRBV20-1 | few | CSARSLAGEDEQYF | TGCAGTGCTAGATCGCTAGCGGGAGAGGACGAGCAGTACTTC
TRBD1 | TRBJ2-2 | TRBV7-6 | NA | CASSRTGGANTGELFF | TGTGCCAGCAGCCGGACAGGGGGCGCGAACACCGGGGAGCTGTTTTTT
TRBD1 | TRBJ2-2 | TRBV19 | NA | CASTLTGAGELFF | TGTGCCAGTACCCTGACAGGGGCCGGGGAGCTGTTTTTT
NA | TRBJ1-4 | TRBV28 | many | CASRSQGGANEKLFF | TGTGCCAGCAGGTCTCAGGGTGGGGCTAATGAAAAACTGTTTTTT
TRBD2 | TRBJ2-3 | TRBV7-2 | many | CASSFTSGGAGDTQYF | TGTGCCAGCAGCTTCACTAGCGGGGGGGCCGGAGATACGCAGTATTTT
NA | TRBJ1-1 | TRBV5-6 | many | CASHQGLMNTEAFF | TGTGCCAGCCACCAGGGGCTAATGAACACTGAAGCTTTCTTT
TRBD1 | TRBJ2-2 | TRBV10-3 | NA | CAISEGDRETGELFF | TGTGCCATCAGTGAAGGGGACAGGGAGACCGGGGAGCTGTTTTTT
NA | TRBJ2-7 | TRBV7-9 | NA | CASSLGDRNIYEQYF | TGTGCCAGCAGCTTGGGAGACAGGAATATCTACGAGCAGTACTTC
TRBD1 | TRBJ2-1 | TRBV20-1 | many | CSAHTGGGNEQFF | TGCAGTGCCCACACAGGGGGCGGGAATGAGCAGTTCTTC
NA | TRBJ2-1 | TRBV19 | NA | CASSHRGTSAIIGQFF | TGTGCCAGTAGTCACCGCGGGACTTCGGCAATTATAGGGCAGTTCTTC
NA | TRBJ2-6 | TRBV6-4 | once | CARHITSGANVLTF | TGTGCCAGACATATAACCTCCGGGGCCAACGTCCTGACTTTC
TRBD1 | TRBJ1-1 | TRBV7-9 | once | CASSNRGWNTEAFF | TGTGCCAGCAGCAACAGGGGATGGAACACTGAAGCTTTCTTT
TRBD1 | TRBJ2-3 | TRBV4-1 | many | CASSQTGQGAVTQYF | TGCGCCAGCAGTCAGACGGGACAGGGGGCAGTCACGCAGTATTTT
NA | TRBJ2-3 | TRBV6-2/TRBV6-3 | many | CASSEQGESEADTQYF | TGTGCCAGCAGTGAACAGGGCGAATCCGAAGCAGATACGCAGTATTTT
NA | TRBJ1-6 | TRBV7-9 | NA | CASSWGGGSTFHF | NA
TRBD1 | TRBJ2-1 | TRBV6-5 | many | CASSFRQGYNEQFF | TGTGCCAGCAGCTTCCGACAGGGTTACAATGAGCAGTTCTTC
NA | TRBJ1-1 | TRBV28 | many | CASRGGGRLEAFF | TGTGCCAGCAGGGGGGGAGGACGGCTTGAAGCTTTCTTT
TRBD2 | TRBJ2-3 | TRBV5-8 | many | CASSFRTLLADTDTQYF | TGTGCCAGCAGCTTCCGGACCTTACTAGCGGACACAGATACGCAGTATTTT
NA | TRBJ2-6 | TRBV7-6 | NA | CASSSGANVLTF | TGTGCCAGCAGCTCTGGGGCCAACGTCCTGACTTTC
NA | TRBJ2-3 | TRBV6-4 | many | CASSDSERDTTDTQYF | TGTGCCAGCAGTGACTCCGAGCGGGACACCACAGATACGCAGTATTTT
TRBD2 | TRBJ2-5 | TRBV15 | NA | CAAKTGGLETQYF | TGTGCCGCCAAAACGGGGGGTCTGGAGACCCAGTACTTC
NA | TRBJ2-2 | TRBV7-9 | NA | CASSPEEGAGELFF | TGTGCCAGCAGCCCCGAGGAGGGCGCCGGGGAGCTGTTTTTT
TRBD2 | TRBJ2-1 | TRBV24-1 | NA | CATSDPTSGREEFF | TGTGCCACCAGTGACCCGACTAGCGGGAGAGAGGAGTTCTTC
NA | TRBJ1-3 | TRBV7-6 | medium-sized | CASSLGTAISGNTIYF | TGTGCCAGCAGCTTAGGGACAGCGATCTCTGGAAACACCATATATTTT
NA | TRBJ2-7 | TRBV2 | NA | CASTDSGPYEQYF | TGTGCCAGCACGGACAGCGGGCCCTACGAGCAGTACTTC
NA | TRBJ1-4 | TRBV19 | many | CASTDRMGAAGNEKLFF | TGTGCCAGTACCGACAGGATGGGAGCCGCCGGTAATGAAAAACTGTTTTTT